The sequence of this TCR beta chain was determined in a study of cytomegalovirus exposure and HLA in healthy donors. PCR employed 60 Vbeta and 13 Jbeta primers. Measured with immunoSEQ multiplex PCR; TCRdb has only the in-frame clones, and not every one. The top ten clones hold 0.85% to 1.3% of a sample with some 120,000 clones, over 60% of them seen once. The study, taken as a whole, reports: Researchers reported in a later analysis that common viral pathogens appeared linked to several top clusters. Reported results showed that the classifier diagnosed cytomegalovirus status with high specificity and sensitivity.

This clone occurred once. Its specificity is unknown. For the donor in question, CMV serostatus went unrecorded. Material for sequencing was PBMCs. This receptor was taken from a human donor in good health.

The chain's CDR3 is CASSPTGVDEKLFF. Written as DNA, the CDR3 is TGTGCCAGCAGTCCGACAGGGGTGGATGAAAAACTGTTTTTT. This sequence joins TRBV28 and TRBJ1-4; 8 nucleotides align to TRBD1. Germline V lookup: CDR1 MDHEN, CDR2 SYDVKM. V was clipped by 5 bases and J by 6 bases; unmatched bases: 5. The CDR3 is 14 amino acids.